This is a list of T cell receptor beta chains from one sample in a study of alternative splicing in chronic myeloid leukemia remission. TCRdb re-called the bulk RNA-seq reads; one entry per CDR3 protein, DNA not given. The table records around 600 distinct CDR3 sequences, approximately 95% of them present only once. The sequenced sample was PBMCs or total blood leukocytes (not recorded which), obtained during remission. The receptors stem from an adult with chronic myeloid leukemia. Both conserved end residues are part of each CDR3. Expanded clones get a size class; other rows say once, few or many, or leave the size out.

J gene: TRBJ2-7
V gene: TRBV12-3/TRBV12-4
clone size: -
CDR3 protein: CASSPRDRSQQYF

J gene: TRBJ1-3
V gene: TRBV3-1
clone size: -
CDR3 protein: CASSQAPGVGNTIYF

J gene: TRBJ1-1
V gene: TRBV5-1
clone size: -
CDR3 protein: CASSLGPGTNTEAFF

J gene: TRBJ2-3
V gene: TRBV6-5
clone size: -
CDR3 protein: CASSYSALGTDTQYF

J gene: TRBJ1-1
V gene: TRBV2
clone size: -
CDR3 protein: CASTQTENTEAFF

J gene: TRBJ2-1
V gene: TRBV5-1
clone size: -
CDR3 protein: CASSLDSPYNEQFF

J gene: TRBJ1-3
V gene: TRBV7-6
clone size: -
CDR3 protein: CASSLGERYGNTIYF

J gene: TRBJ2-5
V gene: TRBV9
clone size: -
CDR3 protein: CASSERRGGPLQETQYF

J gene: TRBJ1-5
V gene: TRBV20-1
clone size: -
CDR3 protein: CSAEGAINQPQHF

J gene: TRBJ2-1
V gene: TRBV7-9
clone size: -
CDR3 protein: CASSSLRGGEIEQFF

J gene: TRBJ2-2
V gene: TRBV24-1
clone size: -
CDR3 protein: CATRPSGGANTGELFF

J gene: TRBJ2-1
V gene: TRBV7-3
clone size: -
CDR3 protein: CASSPGLAGASYNEQFF

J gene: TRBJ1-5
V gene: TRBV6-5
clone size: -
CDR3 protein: CASSPAITGDQPQHF

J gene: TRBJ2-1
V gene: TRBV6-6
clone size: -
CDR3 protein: CASSDSGTGSNEQFF

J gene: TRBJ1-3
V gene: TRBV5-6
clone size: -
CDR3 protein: CASSLPTVRGNTIYF

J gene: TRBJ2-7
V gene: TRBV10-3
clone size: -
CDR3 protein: CAITPGHGGYEQYF

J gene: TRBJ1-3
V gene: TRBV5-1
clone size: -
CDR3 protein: CASSRNRGDRGNTIYF

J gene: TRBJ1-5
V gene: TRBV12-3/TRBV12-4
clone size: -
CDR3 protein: CASSLAGEQPQHF

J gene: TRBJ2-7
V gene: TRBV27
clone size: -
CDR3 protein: CASSPGTGEREQYF

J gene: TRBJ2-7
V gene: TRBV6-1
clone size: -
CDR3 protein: CASSAVFLSYEQYF

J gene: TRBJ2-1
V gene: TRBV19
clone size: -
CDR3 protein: CASSLGPLEHNEQFF

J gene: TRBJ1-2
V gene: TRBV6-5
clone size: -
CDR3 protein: CASSRTGANYGYTF

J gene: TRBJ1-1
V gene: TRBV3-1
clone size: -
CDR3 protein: CASSLGGQPNTEAFF

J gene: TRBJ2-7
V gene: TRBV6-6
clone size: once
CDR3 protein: CASSSLGGPYEQYF

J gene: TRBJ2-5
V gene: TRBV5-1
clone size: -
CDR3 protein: CASSQGRTLYQETQYF

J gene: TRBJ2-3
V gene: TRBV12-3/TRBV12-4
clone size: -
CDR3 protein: CASSLTRLAGGTDTQYF

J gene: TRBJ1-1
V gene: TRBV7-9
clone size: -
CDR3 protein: CASRNRDLNTEAFF

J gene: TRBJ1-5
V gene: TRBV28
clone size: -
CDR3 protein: CASSFLGTLLEPQHF

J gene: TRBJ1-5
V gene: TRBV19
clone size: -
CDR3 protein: CASSIVPGGNQPPHF

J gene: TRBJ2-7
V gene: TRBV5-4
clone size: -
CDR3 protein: CASSSSYEQYF

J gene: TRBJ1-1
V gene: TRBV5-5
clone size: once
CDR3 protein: CASSLFSGTGYTEAFF

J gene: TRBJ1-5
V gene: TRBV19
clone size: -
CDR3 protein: CASSMWDSNQPQHF

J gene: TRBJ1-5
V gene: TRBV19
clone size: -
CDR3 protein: CASSPRTGNQPQHF